These 23 T cell receptor beta chains came from one sample sequenced in a study of shared clonotypes between healthy human individuals (TCRdb year 2020). Library preparation employed the immunoSEQ multiplex PCR assay. TCRdb mirrors the immuneACCESS table, restricted to in-frame sequences. Some clones are absent from its copies; in checked studies, under half trace to an unresolved V gene, and the reason for the others is unknown. Recorded for this sample are around 1.4 million clones; just under 99% of them occurred a single time. 0.36% of the sample comes from the top ten. The material sequenced was naive CD4+ T cells sorted from blood. The meaning of the sample's cell subset or site label: CD45RA+ positively selected. Source of these receptors: a young man in good health.

This rearrangement joins TRBV7-2 to TRBJ2-1; 10 nucleotides align to TRBD2. This CDR3 has 14 amino acids. V lost 3 bases, J lost 15 bases, and 11 bases stayed unmatched. Germline CDR1 and CDR2: SGHTA and FQGNSA. CDR3 sequence reads: CASSFQIAGGPRFF. As DNA, the CDR3 is TGTGCCAGCAGCTTCCAAATAGCGGGAGGCCCTCGGTTCTTC.

V gene TRBV28 combines with J gene TRBJ2-1; 7 bases line up with TRBD2. Germline loops: CDR1 MDHEN, CDR2 SYDVKM. This CDR3 has 15 residues. V lost 2 bases to trimming and J lost 2 bases; unmatched junction nucleotides: 3. The chain's CDR3 is CASSLGLAAYNEQFF. The CDR3 DNA is TGTGCCAGCAGTTTAGGGCTAGCGGCCTACAATGAGCAGTTCTTC. Supplemented by reference TRBV28 and TRBJ2-1, the full variable domain reads DVKVTQSSRYLVKRTGEKVFLECVQDMDHENMFWYRQDPGLGLRLIYFSYDVKMKEKGDIPEGYSVSREKKERFSLILESASTNQTSMYLCASSLGLAAYNEQFFGPGTRLTVL.

V gene TRBV6-5 combines with J gene TRBJ2-7; weak D call: TRBD2 (5 bases). The CDR3 covers 14 residues. The V and J ends lost 2 bases and 2 bases respectively, with 10 bases between them. Per germline, CDR1 MNHEY and CDR2 SVGAGI. The CDR3 here is CASSYQPGTYEQYF. The CDR3 DNA is TGTGCCAGCAGTTACCAGCCCGGGACCTACGAGCAGTACTTC.

The chain carries TRBV19 and TRBJ1-5, with D uncertain. Germline CDR1 LNHDA, CDR2 SQIVND (reference sequence). The V gene lost 4 bases and the J gene lost 4 bases, with 11 bases spanning the gap. The CDR3 is 14 amino acids. CDR3 DNA: TGTGCCAGTAGTACCGGGATGAATAATCAGCCCCAGCATTTT. Protein sequence: CASSTGMNNQPQHF. Full variable domain (rest looked up from reference TRBV19 and TRBJ1-5): DGGITQSPKYLFRKEGQNVTLSCEQNLNHDAMYWYRQDPGQGLRLIYYSQIVNDFQKGDIAEGYSVSREKKESFPLTVTSAQKNPTAFYLCASSTGMNNQPQHFGDGTRLSIL.

The J gene is TRBJ2-2, the V gene TRBV7-6; D is possibly TRBD2 (6 bases). The V end was cut by 2 bases, the J end by 1 base, with 14 bases between. The CDR3 spans 17 residues. CDR1 SGHVS and CDR2 FNYEAQ come from the germline V gene. Here the CDR3 DNA reads TGTGCCAGCAGCTTAATAGGGCCTAGCGAGAACACCGGGGAGCTGTTTTTT. The encoded protein is CASSLIGPSENTGELFF.

The gene calls are TRBV7-9 and TRBJ2-3; no reliable D call. The CDR3 is 14 amino acids. Germline assignment: CDR1 SEHNR and CDR2 FQNEAQ (reference sequence). V was shortened by 3 bases and J by 6 bases, with 13 bases between the two germline ends. CDR3 amino acids: CASSFDRDWDTQYF. Written as DNA, the CDR3 is TGTGCCAGCAGCTTTGACCGCGATTGGGATACGCAGTATTTT.

The chain uses TRBV7-6 and TRBJ2-3; 12 nucleotides match TRBD2. The CDR3 has 16 amino acids. V lost 3 bases, J lost 3 bases, and 4 bases stayed unmatched. Germline V gene sequence: CDR1 SGHVS, CDR2 FNYEAQ. The CDR3 nucleotides are TGTGCCAGCAGCTTTCTAGCGGGAGGGGGGACAGATACGCAGTATTTT. Encoded protein: CASSFLAGGGTDTQYF.

The CDR3 loop is CASSESTSGRWYNEQFF. The CDR3 region has the DNA TGTGCCAGCAGTGAGTCGACTAGCGGGAGGTGGTACAATGAGCAGTTCTTC. The chain links TRBV25-1 to TRBJ2-1; the match to TRBD2 covers 13 bases. The V gene's germline CDR1 is MGHDK and CDR2 SYGVNS. The CDR3 length is 17 residues. V trimming: 3 bases; J trimming: 4 bases; junction bases outside the gene matches: 6.

The rearrangement uses TRBV30 and TRBJ1-3; 7 bases are shared with TRBD1. Per germline, CDR1 GTSNPN and CDR2 SVGIG (reference sequence). The CDR3 contains 11 residues. After removal of 5 bases from V and 9 bases from J, the junction contained 4 bases not matched to a gene. The CDR3 nucleotides are TGTGCCTGGGAGGAGGGGGCCACCATATATTTT. Protein: CAWEEGATIYF.

V usage is TRBV5-4 and J usage is TRBJ2-3; D is perhaps TRBD2 (7 bases). Germline lookup yields CDR1 SGHNT and CDR2 YYREEE (reference sequence). The CDR3 is 15 amino acids. The V end lost 4 bases, the J end lost 1 base, and 13 bases lay between the germline ends. The CDR3 loop reads CASSGEGVGTDTQYF. DNA for the CDR3: TGTGCCAGCAGCGGGGAGGGGGTAGGCACAGATACGCAGTATTTT. The full variable domain, rest sourced from reference TRBV5-4 and TRBJ2-3, is ETGVTQSPTHLIKTRGQQVTLRCSSQSGHNTVSWYQQALGQGPQFIFQYYREEENGRGNFPPRFSGLQFPNYSSELNVNALELDDSALYLCASSGEGVGTDTQYFGPGTRLTVL.

The CDR3 DNA reads as TGTGCCAGCAGCCCTCTGGGACAGGGTTTTAACGAGCAGTACTTC. Translating gives CASSPLGQGFNEQYF. The gene calls are TRBV4-2 and TRBJ2-7; TRBD1 aligns across 9 bases. Unmatched junction bases numbered 9, after V lost 4 bases and J lost 5 bases. The CDR3 has 15 residues. Germline CDR1 LGHNA, CDR2 YNFKEQ.

The V and J genes are TRBV2 and TRBJ2-2, with TRBD1 identical over 11 bases. The CDR3 spans 15 residues. With V trimmed by 6 bases and J by 3 bases, 3 bases remained unmatched. The germline V gene has CDR1 SNHLY and CDR2 FYNNEI. The CDR3 here is CASRPGQGDTGELFF. CDR3 sequence (DNA): TGTGCCAGCAGACCGGGACAGGGGGACACCGGGGAGCTGTTTTTT.

The chain joins TRBV30 to TRBJ1-3; a weak D match, TRBD1 (5 bases). Between the trimmed V and J ends, which lost 0 bases and 9 bases, there was a span of 9 bases. This CDR3 spans 12 amino acids. Germline lookup yields CDR1 GTSNPN and CDR2 SVGIG (reference sequence). CDR3 nucleotide sequence: TGTGCCTGGAGTGTACAGGCCAGCACCATATATTTT. It specifies CAWSVQASTIYF.

The J gene is TRBJ2-1, the V gene TRBV5-4, with 7 bases identical to TRBD2. Looked up from germline, CDR1 is SGHNT and CDR2 is YYREEE (reference sequence). The CDR3 has 16 residues. The ends lost 1 base at V and 4 bases at J; junction bases unmatched: 8. CDR3 residues: CASSLPGTTIYNEQFF. CDR3 coding DNA: TGTGCCAGCAGCTTGCCAGGGACTACGATTTACAATGAGCAGTTCTTC. The full variable domain, rest sourced from reference TRBV5-4 and TRBJ2-1, is ETGVTQSPTHLIKTRGQQVTLRCSSQSGHNTVSWYQQALGQGPQFIFQYYREEENGRGNFPPRFSGLQFPNYSSELNVNALELDDSALYLCASSLPGTTIYNEQFFGPGTRLTVL.

In the case of this clone: The sample carries other DNA sequences with the same CDR3. V and J are TRBV5-1 and TRBJ2-1; D not resolved. This CDR3 region has 13 residues. Germline CDR1 is SGHRS and CDR2 is YFSETQ. The V and J ends lost 0 bases and 3 bases respectively, with 4 bases between them. The CDR3 loop is CASSLGDYNEQFF. In DNA form, the CDR3 reads TGCGCCAGCAGCTTGGGCGACTACAATGAGCAGTTCTTC.

V gene TRBV6-5 combines with J gene TRBJ2-2, with D perhaps TRBD1 (5 bases). Trimming shortened V by 0 bases and J by 4 bases, and 12 bases separated the two germline ends. Germline CDR1 reads MNHEY; CDR2 reads SVGAGI. There are 16 residues in the CDR3. The CDR3 nucleotides read TGTGCCAGCAGTTACTCGATAGGGGCGCTCACCGGGGAGCTGTTTTTT. This codes for CASSYSIGALTGELFF.

This chain uses TRBV2 with TRBJ1-5; D is unresolved. V was cut by 1 base and J by 11 bases, with 9 bases left in between. Germline-derived CDR1 and CDR2 are SNHLY and FYNNEI. The CDR3 sequence is 12 residues long. The CDR3 protein is CASSEGKETQHF. CDR3 sequence (DNA): TGTGCCAGCAGTGAAGGGAAGGAGACCCAGCATTTT.

Concerning this clone itself: Other DNA sequences in this specimen translate into the identical CDR3. The chain carries TRBV28 and TRBJ2-7; D is uncertain. Germline-derived CDR1 and CDR2 are MDHEN and SYDVKM. Trimming took 6 bases from V and 3 from J, leaving 6 bases between them. The CDR3 has 11 residues. The CDR3 protein is CASSRSYEQYF. CDR3 sequence (DNA): TGTGCCAGCAGCCGAAGCTACGAGCAGTACTTC.

The rearrangement joins TRBV14 to TRBJ2-7; D is possibly TRBD1 or TRBD2 (6 bases each). Germline CDR1 and CDR2: SGHDN and FVKESK. The CDR3 is 16 residues long. Trimming removed 4 bases from V and 2 bases from J, with 18 bases in between. The CDR3: CASSPVDSGLPYEQYF. CDR3 nucleotide sequence: TGTGCCAGCAGCCCCGTGGACAGCGGGCTCCCCTACGAGCAGTACTTC.

The V and J genes are TRBV5-1 and TRBJ2-1, with a tentative D call TRBD2 (6 bases). There are 15 residues in the CDR3. The ends were cut back, 0 bases at V and 8 bases at J, with 15 bases in the middle. The germline gives CDR1 SGHRS, CDR2 YFSETQ. Here the CDR3 reads CASSLGLANRDEQFF. The CDR3 DNA follows: TGCGCCAGCAGCTTGGGGCTAGCGAACCGAGATGAGCAGTTCTTC.

The V gene is TRBV27, the J gene TRBJ1-1; 10 nucleotides match TRBD1. The CDR3 loop spans 14 amino acids. V lost 6 bases and J lost 1; bases outside the gene matches: 2. The germline V gene encodes CDR1 MNHEY and CDR2 SMNVEV (reference sequence). CDR3 DNA sequence: TGTGCCAGCAGGGGACAGGGGCGGAACACTGAAGCTTTCTTT. Its translation: CASRGQGRNTEAFF.

This clone appeared once. This chain uses TRBV6-5 with TRBJ2-1, with 14 bases matching TRBD2. This CDR3 is 14 amino acids long. CDR1 and CDR2 (germline): MNHEY, SVGAGI. The V and J ends lost 5 bases and 10 bases, in that order; junction bases with no gene match: 4. This chain's CDR3 is CASSRGLAGDEQFF. CDR3 nucleotide sequence: TGTGCCAGCAGTCGGGGACTAGCGGGAGACGAGCAGTTCTTC.

The V and J genes are TRBV5-1 and TRBJ2-1, with D maybe TRBD2 (5 bases). The CDR3 extends over 16 amino acids. V was clipped by 0 bases and J by 0 bases, with 10 bases between them. CDR1 and CDR2 (germline): SGHRS, YFSETQ. The CDR3 coding sequence is TGCGCCAGCAGCTTGGCCCTACTAGTCTCCTACAATGAGCAGTTCTTC. Amino acid sequence: CASSLALLVSYNEQFF.